This T cell receptor (beta chain) was retrieved from a study of cytomegalovirus exposure and HLA in healthy donors. Study context: Some 80 million unique TCR sequences came from HLA-typed donors in an early release. Regarding the study as a whole: Within an earlier analysis, most TCR beta V segments proved productive either about 87% or about 30% of the time. Cytomegalovirus association was assigned to about 150 TCR beta chains. Evidence from a later analysis indicated that most CMV-associated TCR beta chains looked HLA-restricted.

Primers for the PCR totalled 60 Vbeta and 13 Jbeta. TCRdb's table, derived via immunoSEQ multiplex PCR, lists solely in-frame clones and lacks some. The sample records about 150,000 clones, 64% being singletons. Only a few counts were recorded for this clone. As yet, its antigen is unknown. Germline assignment: CDR1 LNHNV and CDR2 YYDKDF (reference sequence). The CDR3 runs to 15 residues. The ends lost 0 bases at V and 5 bases at J; junction bases unmatched: 6. This TCR derives from a woman younger than 45 in good health and CMV-seropositive. The sample was PBMCs. V is TRBV15 and J is TRBJ1-2, with 7 bases that match TRBD1. In DNA form, the CDR3 reads TGTGCCACCAGCAGAGATCTTAAACAGGGGTATGGCTACACCTTC. Translation gives CATSRDLKQGYGYTF.